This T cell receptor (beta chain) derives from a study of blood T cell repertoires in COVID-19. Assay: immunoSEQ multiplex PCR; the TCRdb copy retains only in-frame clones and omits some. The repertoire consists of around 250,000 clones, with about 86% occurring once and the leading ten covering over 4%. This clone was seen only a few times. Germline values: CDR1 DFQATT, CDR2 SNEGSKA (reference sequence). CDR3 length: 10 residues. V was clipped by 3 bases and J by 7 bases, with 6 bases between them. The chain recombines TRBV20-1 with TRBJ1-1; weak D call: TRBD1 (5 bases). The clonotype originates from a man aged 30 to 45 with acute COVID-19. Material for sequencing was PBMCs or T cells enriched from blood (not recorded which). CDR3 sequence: CSARTVEAFF. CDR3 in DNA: TGCAGTGCTAGGACAGTTGAAGCTTTCTTT.